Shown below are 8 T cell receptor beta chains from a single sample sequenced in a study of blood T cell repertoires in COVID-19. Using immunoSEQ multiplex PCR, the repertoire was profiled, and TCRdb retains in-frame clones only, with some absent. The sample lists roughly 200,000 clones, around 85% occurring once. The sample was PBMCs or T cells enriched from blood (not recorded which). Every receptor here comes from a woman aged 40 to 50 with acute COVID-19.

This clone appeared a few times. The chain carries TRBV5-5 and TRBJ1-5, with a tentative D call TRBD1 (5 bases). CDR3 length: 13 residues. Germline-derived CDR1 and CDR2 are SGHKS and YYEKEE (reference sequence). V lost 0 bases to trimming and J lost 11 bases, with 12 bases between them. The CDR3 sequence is CASSLEWGGSQHF. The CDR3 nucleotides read TGTGCCAGCAGCTTGGAATGGGGGGGGTCCCAGCATTTT.

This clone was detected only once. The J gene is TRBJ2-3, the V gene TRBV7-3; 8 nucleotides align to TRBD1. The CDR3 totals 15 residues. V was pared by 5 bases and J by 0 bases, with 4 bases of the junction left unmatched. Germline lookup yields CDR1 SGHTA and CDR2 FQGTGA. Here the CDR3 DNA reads TGTGCCAGCAGCCGGGACAGGTCGAGCACAGATACGCAGTATTTT. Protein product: CASSRDRSSTDTQYF.

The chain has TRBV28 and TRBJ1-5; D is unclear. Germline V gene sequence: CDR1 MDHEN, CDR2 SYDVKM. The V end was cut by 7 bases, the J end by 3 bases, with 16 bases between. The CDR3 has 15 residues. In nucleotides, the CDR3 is TGTGCCAGCATACGCCCCAGACAAGTCAATCAGCCCCAGCATTTT. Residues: CASIRPRQVNQPQHF.

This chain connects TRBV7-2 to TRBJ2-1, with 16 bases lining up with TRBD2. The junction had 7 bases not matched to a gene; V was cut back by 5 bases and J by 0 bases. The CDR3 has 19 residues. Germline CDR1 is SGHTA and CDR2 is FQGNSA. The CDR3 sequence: CASSLRGLAGGFSYNEQFF. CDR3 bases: TGTGCCAGCAGCCTGAGGGGACTAGCGGGGGGGTTCTCCTACAATGAGCAGTTCTTC.

In DNA, the CDR3 is TGTGCCAGCATCGAGGAGGCGGATACGCAGTATTTT. Protein: CASIEEADTQYF. This sequence joins TRBV2 and TRBJ2-3; possibly TRBD2 for D (5 bases). CDR1 and CDR2 from the germline V gene are SNHLY and FYNNEI. This CDR3 is built from 12 residues. The ends were cut back, 7 bases at V and 6 bases at J, with 11 bases in the middle.

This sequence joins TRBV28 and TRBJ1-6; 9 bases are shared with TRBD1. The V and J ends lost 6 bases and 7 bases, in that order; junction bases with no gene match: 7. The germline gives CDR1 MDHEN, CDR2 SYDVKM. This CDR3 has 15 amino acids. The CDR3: CASRPGTGKNSPLHF. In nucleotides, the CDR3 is TGTGCCAGCAGACCCGGGACAGGGAAGAATTCACCCCTCCACTTT.

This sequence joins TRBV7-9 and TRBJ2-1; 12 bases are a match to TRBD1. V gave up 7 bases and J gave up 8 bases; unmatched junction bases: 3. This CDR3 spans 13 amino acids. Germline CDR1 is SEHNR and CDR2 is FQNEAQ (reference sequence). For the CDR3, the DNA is TGTGCCAGCAATAGGGACAGGGGGCATGAGCAGTTCTTC. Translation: CASNRDRGHEQFF.

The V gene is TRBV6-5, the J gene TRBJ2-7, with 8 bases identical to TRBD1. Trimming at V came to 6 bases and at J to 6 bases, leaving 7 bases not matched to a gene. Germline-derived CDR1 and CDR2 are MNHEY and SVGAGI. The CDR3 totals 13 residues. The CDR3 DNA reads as TGTGCCAGCAGCGCGGGACAGGTAGGCGAGCAGTACTTC. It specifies CASSAGQVGEQYF.